The clone carrying this TCR beta chain has a handful of counts. The data stem from a study of blood T cell repertoires in COVID-19. Background on the study: The United States, Italy and Spain were the sources of the acute and convalescent COVID-19 samples.

Original methodology: Cell counts per sample came from amplifying reference gene primers. Using immunoSEQ multiplex PCR, the repertoire was profiled, and TCRdb retains in-frame clones only, with some absent. The V and J calls and clone size were taken over from that table, and D and trimming were inferred from the DNA. The sample gives 180,000 or so clones, approximately 90% of which show up once; about 0.98% is in the top ten. This receptor was taken from a man between 18 and 35 years old with acute or convalescent COVID-19. The sequenced material came from peripheral blood.

The CDR3 here is CASSSTDRGLDPNQPQHF. The CDR3, as DNA: TGTGCCAGTAGTTCCACGGACAGGGGGCTGGACCCCAATCAGCCCCAGCATTTT. This sequence joins TRBV19 and TRBJ1-5, with TRBD1 matching 11 bases. Trimming removed 5 bases from V and 3 bases from J; junction bases left unmatched: 12. This CDR3 is built from 18 residues. Germline CDR1 reads LNHDA; CDR2 reads SQIVND (reference sequence).